The entry below gives a single T cell receptor (beta chain) sequence along with its context. The antigen this receptor binds is unknown. It has no much larger one-base neighbor in the sample; base qualities were not kept. The sample belongs to a study of blood T cells in healthy people across ages (dated by TCRdb to the mid-2010s). With respect to the entire study: In model experiments, template switching captured roughly one uniquely barcoded TCR beta cDNA molecule for every two T cells. Two additional independent replicas of 1 million unique cDNA reads from the same blood draw were analyzed for two donors (one aged 18 to 30 and one aged 80 or older). Donors of different ages were randomly distributed across sequencing lanes to avoid experimental bias. The donors were divided into four age groups: young (average about 15 years), middle-aged (roughly 40), aged (about 62) and long-lived (82). To track age-related changes in TCR beta repertoire diversity, the study relied on deep sequencing normalized with unique cDNA molecular identifiers.

In the germline V gene (reference sequence), CDR1 corresponds to MNHEY and CDR2 to SMNVEV. There are 15 amino acids in the CDR3, from cysteine to phenylalanine inclusive. The DNA shown is the 45-base CDR3, in frame from base 1. Preparation of the library involved 5' RACE. Sequencing relied on an Illumina HiSeq 2500. A second about 7 to 11 cycle PCR used a sample-barcoded 5' primer and a J-beta primer mix. A unique molecular identifier was introduced onto each TCR beta cDNA molecule by a template-switch 5' adaptor carrying 12 random nucleotides. Each sample yielded at least 2.5 million CDR3-containing paired-end reads. First-strand cDNA synthesis was performed from all RNA using the Mint cDNA synthesis kit, with priming by a TRBC-specific oligonucleotide. All cDNA was treated with uracil-DNA glycosylase and then went through a first 18-cycle PCR with the universal primers M1SS and BC2_uni_R. Turning to the authors' computational methods: For normalization, 1 million high-quality reads, each with a distinct molecular identifier, were randomly selected from each sample. Reads sharing molecular identifiers were discarded rather than binned into consensus sequences. MiTCR, with a Q25 quality threshold and the strictest error-elimination algorithm, was used for CDR3 identification, clonotype clustering and error correction. A nonparametric unseen species model using Euler transformation provided a lower-bound estimate of total TCR beta diversity. TCRdb reran the public reads through fastp at Q25 and MiXCR, keeping productive beta chains. Records with the same CDR3 protein are collapsed into one entry carrying the most frequent genes and DNA. The V and J calls and clone size are TCRdb's, not the authors'. Recorded for this sample are hundreds of thousands of distinct CDR3 sequences; around a fifth of them occurred a single time. The ten largest clones capture 3.5% to 4% of the sample.

The donors were about 40 Caucasian individuals from Russia, aged roughly 6 to 90 years, who were systemically healthy. Ten milliliters of peripheral blood were drawn from each donor into EDTA-treated Vacutainer tubes. Ficoll-Paque density-gradient centrifugation was used to isolate PBMCs, with at least 6.5 million per sample. Total RNA, at least 5 micrograms per sample, was extracted from PBMCs with Trizol reagent. The percentages of naive CD45RAhigh/CD27high T cells were determined by flow cytometry on a PBMC aliquot from every donor. Here is what the overall study found, with its caveats: Since profiling was done on bulk unsorted PBMCs, naive and antigen-experienced compartments could not be conclusively compared. Compared with the aged group, more naive CD4+ T cells, fewer expanded clones and increased TCR diversity were shown by the long-lived group, suggesting age selection. Donor CMV infection status was unknown, potentially confounding age-related changes in expanded clonotypes. The percentage of naive T cells measured by flow cytometry correlated strongly with observed TCR beta diversity. Total diversity estimates from one million sequenced T cells were considered lower bounds and underestimates. Observed TCR beta diversity per million T cells fell roughly linearly with age, and a significant reduction was already apparent by age around 40.

The chain is encoded by TRBV27 joined to TRBJ2-5, with TRBD1 identical over 9 junction bases. The DNA end lines up better with TRBJ2-7; the J call may be wrong. Sequencing input: blood. This TCR was recovered from a man aged 70 or older in good health. The nucleotide sequence is given as TGTGCCAGCAGTTCTCCGGGACAGGGTTCCCACGAGCAGTACTTC. This gives the protein CASSSPGQGSHEQYF.